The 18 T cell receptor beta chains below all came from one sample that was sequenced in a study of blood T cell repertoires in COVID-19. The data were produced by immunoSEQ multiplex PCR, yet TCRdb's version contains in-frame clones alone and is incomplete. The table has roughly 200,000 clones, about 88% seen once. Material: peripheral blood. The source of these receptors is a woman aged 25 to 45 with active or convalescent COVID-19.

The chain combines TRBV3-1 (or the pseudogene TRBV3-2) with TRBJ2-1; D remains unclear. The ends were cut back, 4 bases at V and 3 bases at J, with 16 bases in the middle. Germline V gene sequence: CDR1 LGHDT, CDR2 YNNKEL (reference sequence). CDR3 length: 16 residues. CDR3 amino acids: CASSPRTLNVYNEQFF. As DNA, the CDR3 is TGTGCCAGCAGCCCTAGAACACTTAACGTCTACAATGAGCAGTTCTTC.

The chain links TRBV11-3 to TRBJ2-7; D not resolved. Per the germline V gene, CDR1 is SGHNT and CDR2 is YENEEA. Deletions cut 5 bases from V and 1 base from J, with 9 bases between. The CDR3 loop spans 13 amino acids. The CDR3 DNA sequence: TGTGCCAGCAGCCTGGGCAGATCCTACGAGCAGTACTTC. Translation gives CASSLGRSYEQYF.

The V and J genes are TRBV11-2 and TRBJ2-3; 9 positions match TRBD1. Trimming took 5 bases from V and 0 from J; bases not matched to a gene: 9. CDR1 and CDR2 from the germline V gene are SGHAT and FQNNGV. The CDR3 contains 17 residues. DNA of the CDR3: TGTGCCAGCAGCCTCACGACAGGGGGGAACAGCACAGATACGCAGTATTTT. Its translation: CASSLTTGGNSTDTQYF.

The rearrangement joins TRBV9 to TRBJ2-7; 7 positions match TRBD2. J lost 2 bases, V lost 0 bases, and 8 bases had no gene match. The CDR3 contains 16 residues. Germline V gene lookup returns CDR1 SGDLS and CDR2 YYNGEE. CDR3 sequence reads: CASSVGPTSLTYEQYF. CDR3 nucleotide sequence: TGTGCCAGCAGCGTAGGTCCGACTAGCTTAACCTACGAGCAGTACTTC.

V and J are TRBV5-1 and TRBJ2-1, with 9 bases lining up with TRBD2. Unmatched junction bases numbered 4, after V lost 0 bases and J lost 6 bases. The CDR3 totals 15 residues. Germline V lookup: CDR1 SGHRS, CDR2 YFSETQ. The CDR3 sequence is CASSLGSGGLNEQFF. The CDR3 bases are TGCGCCAGCAGCTTGGGTAGCGGGGGACTCAATGAGCAGTTCTTC. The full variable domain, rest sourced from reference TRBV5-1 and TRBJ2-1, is KAGVTQTPRYLIKTRGQQVTLSCSPISGHRSVSWYQQTPGQGLQFLFEYFSETQRNKGNFPGRFSGRQFSNSRSEMNVSTLELGDSALYLCASSLGSGGLNEQFFGPGTRLTVL.

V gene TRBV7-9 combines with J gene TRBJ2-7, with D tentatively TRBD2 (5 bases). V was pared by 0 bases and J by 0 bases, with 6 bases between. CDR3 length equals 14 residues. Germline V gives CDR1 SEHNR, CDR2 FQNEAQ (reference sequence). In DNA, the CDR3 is TGTGCCAGCAGCTTAGCGAGCGGCTCCTACGAGCAGTACTTC. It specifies CASSLASGSYEQYF. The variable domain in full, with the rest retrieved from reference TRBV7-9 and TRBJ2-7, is DTGVSQNPRHKITKRGQNVTFRCDPISEHNRLYWYRQTLGQGPEFLTYFQNEAQLEKSRLLSDRFSAERPKGSFSTLEIQRTEQGDSAMYLCASSLASGSYEQYFGPGTRLTVT.

The CDR3 region is CASRRGTGSGAFF. Written as DNA, the CDR3 is TGTGCCAGTAGACGGGGGACAGGCTCAGGAGCTTTCTTT. V usage is TRBV19 and J usage is TRBJ1-1; 8 nucleotides agree with TRBD1. The ends lost 6 bases at V and 10 bases at J; junction bases unmatched: 10. This CDR3 comprises 13 residues. CDR1 is LNHDA, CDR2 SQIVND, per germline (reference sequence).

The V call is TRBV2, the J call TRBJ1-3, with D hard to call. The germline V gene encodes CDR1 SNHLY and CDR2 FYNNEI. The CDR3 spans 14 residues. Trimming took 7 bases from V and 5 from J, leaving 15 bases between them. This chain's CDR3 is CASTVPGSRNTIYF. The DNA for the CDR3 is TGTGCCAGCACAGTACCGGGATCGAGAAACACCATATATTTT.

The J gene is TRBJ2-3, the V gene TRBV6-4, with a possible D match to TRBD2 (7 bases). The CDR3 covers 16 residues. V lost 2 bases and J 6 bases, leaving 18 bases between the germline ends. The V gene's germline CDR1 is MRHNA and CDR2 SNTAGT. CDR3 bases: TGTGCCAGCAGTGACGATGGGCAGGAGGGGGGGGATACGCAGTATTTT. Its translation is CASSDDGQEGGDTQYF.

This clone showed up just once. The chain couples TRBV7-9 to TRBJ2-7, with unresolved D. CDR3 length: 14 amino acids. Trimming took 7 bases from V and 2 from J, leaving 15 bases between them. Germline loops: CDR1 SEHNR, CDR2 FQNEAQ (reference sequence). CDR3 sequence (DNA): TGTGCCAGCACTCAAGACATGACCCCCTACGAGCAGTACTTC. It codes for CASTQDMTPYEQYF.

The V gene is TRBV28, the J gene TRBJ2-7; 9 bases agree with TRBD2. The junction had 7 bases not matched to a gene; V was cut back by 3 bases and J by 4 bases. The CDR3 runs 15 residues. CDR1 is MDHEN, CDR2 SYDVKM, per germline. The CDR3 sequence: CASSFRGSGSYEQYF. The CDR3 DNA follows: TGTGCCAGCAGTTTTCGTGGTAGCGGGAGTTACGAGCAGTACTTC.

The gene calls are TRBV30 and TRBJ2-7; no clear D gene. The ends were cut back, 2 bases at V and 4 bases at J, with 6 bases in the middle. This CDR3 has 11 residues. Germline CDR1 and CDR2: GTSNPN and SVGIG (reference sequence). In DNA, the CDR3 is TGTGCCTGGAGTACTACATACGAGCAGTACTTC. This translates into CAWSTTYEQYF.

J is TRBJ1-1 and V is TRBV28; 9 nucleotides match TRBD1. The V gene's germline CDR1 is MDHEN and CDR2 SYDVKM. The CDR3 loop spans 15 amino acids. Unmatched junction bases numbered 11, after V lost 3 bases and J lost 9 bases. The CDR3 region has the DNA TGTGCCAGCAGTTTTTCACAGGGGGCCGAGCTGCAAGCTTTCTTT. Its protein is CASSFSQGAELQAFF.

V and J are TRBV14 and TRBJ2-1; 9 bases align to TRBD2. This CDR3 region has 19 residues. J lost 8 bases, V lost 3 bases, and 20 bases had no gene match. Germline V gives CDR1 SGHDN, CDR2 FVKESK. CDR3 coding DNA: TGTGCCAGCAGCCACCCGGGAGGGTTAGCGGGGGACCCGCGCGATGAGCAGTTCTTC. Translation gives CASSHPGGLAGDPRDEQFF.

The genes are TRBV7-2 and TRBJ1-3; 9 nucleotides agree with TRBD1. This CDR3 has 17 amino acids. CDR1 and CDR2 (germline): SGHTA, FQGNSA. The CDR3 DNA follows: TGTCCACAGAGGAACCGGGACAGGGTTTGCTCTGGAAACACCATATATTTT. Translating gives CPQRNRDRVCSGNTIYF. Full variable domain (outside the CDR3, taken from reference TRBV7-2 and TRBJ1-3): GAGVSQSPSNKVTEKGKDVELRCDPISGHTALYWYRQSLGQGLEFLIYFQGNSAPDKSGLPSDRFSAERTGGSVSTLTIQRTQQEDSAVYLCPQRNRDRVCSGNTIYFGEGSWLTVV.

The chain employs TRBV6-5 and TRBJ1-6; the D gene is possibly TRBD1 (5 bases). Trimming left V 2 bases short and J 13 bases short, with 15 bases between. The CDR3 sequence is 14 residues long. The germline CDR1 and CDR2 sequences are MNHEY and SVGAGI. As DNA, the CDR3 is TGTGCCAGCAGTTACGGGCAGGGTGCGATTCCCCTCCACTTT. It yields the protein CASSYGQGAIPLHF.

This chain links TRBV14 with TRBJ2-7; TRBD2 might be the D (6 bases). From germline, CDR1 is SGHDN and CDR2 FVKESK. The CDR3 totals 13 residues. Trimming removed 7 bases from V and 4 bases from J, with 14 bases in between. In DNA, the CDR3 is TGTGCCAGCAAAAGCAGGGAGGATTACGAGCAGTACTTC. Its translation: CASKSREDYEQYF.

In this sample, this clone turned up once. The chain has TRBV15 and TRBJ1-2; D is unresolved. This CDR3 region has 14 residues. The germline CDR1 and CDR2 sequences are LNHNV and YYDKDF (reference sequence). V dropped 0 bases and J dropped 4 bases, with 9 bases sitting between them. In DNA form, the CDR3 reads TGTGCCACCAGCAGAGATCAGTACAGCTATGGCTACACCTTC. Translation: CATSRDQYSYGYTF.